This T cell receptor beta chain was obtained from a study of T cells in women clearing cervical HPV infection. In the study overall: Controls were women whose single incident HPV16 infection cleared within 12 months without precancer or cancer. Overall study findings and caveats: CIN3+ cases had significantly higher TCR richness than controls; evenness did not differ.

Germline V lookup: CDR1 KGHSH, CDR2 LQKENI. V lost 4 bases and J lost 0; bases outside the gene matches: 3. The CDR3 spans 15 residues. As to this clone: What it recognizes is unknown. The read ends 3 residues shy of where the CDR3 ends; the end is completed using the germline J gene.

TCR beta CDR3 amplified by multiplex PCR from 950 to 1,500 ng genomic DNA. The protocol was immunoSEQ multiplex PCR, while the TCRdb copy is restricted to in-frame clones and leaves out a portion. This table holds about 33,000 clones. The rearrangement uses TRBV18 and TRBJ1-1; 9 bases agree with TRBD1. The sample comprised blood buffy coat. This receptor was identified in a woman aged 18-70 years with a cervical HPV16 infection that either progressed to CIN3+ or cleared (not recorded which). The DNA read from the CDR3 is TGTGCCAGCTCACAGGGACAGGGAATGAACACTGAA. Its protein product is CASSQGQGMNTE. The CDR3 in full is CASSQGQGMNTEAFF.